Sequencing of this TCR beta chain was carried out in a study of metastatic and nonmetastatic thyroid tumors. Study in general: Repertoire data that came from the blood and tumor or nodule tissue of malignant and benign thyroid patients were compared.

This clone has ten or more counts. Its antigen is not identified. Nobody among the patients had been given any treatment before thyroid surgery. TCRdb reassembled clones from the PCR reads with MiXCR. The sample holds approximately 12,000 clones, about 31% seen once. Germline trimming cut 4 bases from V and 4 bases from J; bases unmatched to any gene: 8. The CDR3 runs to 15 residues. Germline V lookup: CDR1 LNHDA, CDR2 SQIVND (reference sequence). Study conclusions and caveats: The reported finding was significantly higher TCR beta diversity in malignant thyroid tumors relative to benign nodules, in blood and tumor.

This chain links TRBV19 with TRBJ1-1; TRBD1 agrees at 8 bases. The sample consisted of tumor tissue. The source is a female donor with papillary thyroid cancer or a benign thyroid nodule (not recorded which). Some clones in this sample may be carry-over from other donors' samples. CDR3 amino acids: CASSRAGGWVTEAFF. CDR3 in DNA: TGTGCCAGTAGTAGGGCAGGGGGCTGGGTCACTGAAGCTTTCTTT.